A single sample gave rise to the 30 T cell receptor beta chains below, sequenced in a study of T-cell memory formation after mild COVID-19. One entry per CDR3 protein results from TCRdb running MiXCR on the 5' RACE reads. Of fewer than 200,000 distinct CDR3 sequences in the sample, approximately 12% were seen once. Material: PBMCs or a T cell subset sorted from them (not recorded which). These receptors came from a young man who had mild COVID-19 (a few samples of this study predate the infection). Cell type and time point are not known.

This chain joins TRBV9 and TRBJ1-1, with a tentative D call TRBD1 (5 bases). This CDR3 contains 14 residues. Trimming took off 3 bases at V and 1 base at J, with 10 bases between the two ends. Looked up from germline, CDR1 is SGDLS and CDR2 is YYNGEE. The CDR3 spells CASSAHTGNTEAFF. The CDR3 DNA reads as TGTGCCAGCAGCGCCCATACAGGGAACACTGAAGCTTTCTTT.

The V gene is TRBV11-1, the J gene TRBJ2-3; D not resolved. The length of the CDR3 is 12 residues. The V gene's germline CDR1 is SGHAT and CDR2 FQDESV (reference sequence). Between the trimmed V and J ends, which lost 0 bases and 6 bases, there was a span of 4 bases. The chain's CDR3 is CASSLAVDTQYF. As DNA, the CDR3 is TGTGCCAGCAGCTTAGCCGTGGATACGCAGTATTTT.

The chain combines TRBV9 with TRBJ2-2; D may match TRBD1 or TRBD2 (5 bases each). This CDR3 is built from 15 residues. Germline V gives CDR1 SGDLS, CDR2 YYNGEE. V lost 2 bases and J lost 5, with 13 bases in between. DNA of the CDR3: TGTGCCAGCAGCGTGGGGGTTTACAGGACCGGGGAGCTGTTTTTT. Amino acid sequence: CASSVGVYRTGELFF.

V is TRBV7-2 and J is TRBJ1-2; 7 nucleotides line up with TRBD1. The germline V gene has CDR1 SGHTA and CDR2 FQGNSA. CDR3 size: 17 residues. V gave up 6 bases and J gave up 3 bases; unmatched junction bases: 16. The CDR3 region is CASRPTGQRPSYYGYTF. CDR3 DNA: TGTGCCAGCAGACCCACGGGACAGCGCCCTTCTTACTATGGCTACACCTTC.

The gene calls are TRBV7-2 and TRBJ1-5, with D unclear. V lost 3 bases, J lost 3 bases, and 9 bases lay in between. Germline CDR1 SGHTA, CDR2 FQGNSA. The CDR3 extends over 14 amino acids. CDR3 amino acids: CASSLNSFNQPQHF. The DNA of the CDR3 is TGTGCCAGCAGCTTGAACAGCTTCAATCAGCCCCAGCATTTT.

This chain uses TRBV5-5 with TRBJ2-1, with 8 bases aligning to TRBD2. In germline, CDR1 is SGHKS, CDR2 YYEKEE (reference sequence). The CDR3 is made up of 18 amino acids. V lost 5 bases, J lost 7 bases, and 20 bases stayed unmatched. CDR3 in DNA: TGTGCCAGCAGTCCTCCCGGCGGGGGGTTTTCGGGAAGGAATGAGCAGTTCTTC. Amino acids: CASSPPGGGFSGRNEQFF.

This clonotype has a handful of counts. The chain is built from TRBV12-3 or TRBV12-4 and TRBJ2-3, with D perhaps TRBD1 (6 bases). Trimming left V 7 bases short and J 0 bases short, with 11 bases between. The CDR3 loop spans 14 amino acids. CDR3 amino acids: CASISGQSTDTQYF. The CDR3 DNA reads as TGTGCCAGCATCTCGGGACAAAGCACAGATACGCAGTATTTT.

This clonotype was seen more than once but under ten times. CDR3 sequence reads: CASSPGPYNEQFF. The CDR3 coding sequence is TGTGCCAGCAGCCCCGGACCTTACAATGAGCAGTTCTTC. This rearrangement joins TRBV6-6 to TRBJ2-1; D unresolved. V was pared by 6 bases and J by 4 bases, with 10 bases between. The CDR3 covers 13 residues. Germline V CDR1 and CDR2: MNHNY, SVGAGI (reference sequence).

The chain carries TRBV28 and TRBJ2-3; 8 nucleotides line up with TRBD2. The germline V gene encodes CDR1 MDHEN and CDR2 SYDVKM. Unmatched junction bases numbered 6, after V lost 7 bases and J lost 0 bases. The CDR3 is 15 amino acids. The CDR3 loop is CASTLTSVSTDTQYF. CDR3 nucleotides: TGTGCCAGCACCTTGACTAGCGTAAGCACAGATACGCAGTATTTT.

The chain links TRBV29-1 to TRBJ2-7, with 8 bases aligning to TRBD1. There are 13 residues in the CDR3. J was trimmed by 0 bases and V by 6 bases; bases with no gene match: 4. The germline V gene encodes CDR1 SQVTM and CDR2 ANQGSEA. In nucleotides, the CDR3 is TGCAGCGTGACAGGGGCCCTCTCCTACGAGCAGTACTTC. Encoded protein: CSVTGALSYEQYF.

In DNA, the CDR3 is TGTGCCAGCAGTCCGCAGGGGACAGTTAACACTGAAGCTTTCTTT. Residues: CASSPQGTVNTEAFF. This chain links TRBV27 with TRBJ1-1; 7 positions match TRBD1. The germline V gene has CDR1 MNHEY and CDR2 SMNVEV (reference sequence). The CDR3 has 15 amino acids. V gave up 5 bases and J gave up 2 bases; unmatched junction bases: 8.

The V gene is TRBV10-1, the J gene TRBJ1-3; D gene uncertain. CDR3 length: 14 amino acids. Looked up from germline, CDR1 is WNHNN and CDR2 is SYGVQD (reference sequence). The V end lost 3 bases, the J end lost 0 bases, and 6 bases lay between the germline ends. The DNA for the CDR3 is TGCGCCAGCAGTGAAGGGAACTCTGGAAACACCATATATTTT. Its translation is CASSEGNSGNTIYF.

The chain joins TRBV20-1 to TRBJ1-1; no firm D call. The ends were cut back, 7 bases at V and 0 bases at J, with 6 bases in the middle. The CDR3 runs 11 residues. Germline values: CDR1 DFQATT, CDR2 SNEGSKA (reference sequence). The CDR3 DNA reads as TGCAGTGTTCCAATGAACACTGAAGCTTTCTTT. Translated, it gives CSVPMNTEAFF.

Many counts were recorded for this clonotype. This chain links TRBV25-1 with TRBJ1-3, with unresolved D. The CDR3 is 14 amino acids. V gave up 6 bases and J gave up 2 bases, with 11 bases separating them. The germline CDR1 and CDR2 sequences are MGHDK and SYGVNS. Here the CDR3 reads CASSPGHTGNTIYF. The DNA of the CDR3 is TGTGCCAGCAGCCCCGGCCATACTGGAAACACCATATATTTT.

In its sample, this clonotype was seen many times. The chain is built from TRBV7-2 and TRBJ2-3, with D possibly being TRBD1 (6 bases). The CDR3 has 13 residues. V was pared by 3 bases and J by 3 bases, with 7 bases between. Germline V gene data show CDR1 as SGHTA and CDR2 as FQGNSA. CDR3: CASSFRGTDTQYF. CDR3 sequence (DNA): TGTGCCAGCAGCTTCAGGGGAACAGATACGCAGTATTTT.

This CDR3 reads CSELAAGGMPDTQYF. The DNA for the CDR3 is TGCAGTGAGCTGGCCGCGGGGGGGATGCCAGATACGCAGTATTTT. This chain connects TRBV20-1 to TRBJ2-3; 9 bases are a match to TRBD2. Germline V gene sequence: CDR1 DFQATT, CDR2 SNEGSKA (reference sequence). After removal of 7 bases from V and 4 bases from J, the junction contained 12 bases not matched to a gene. This CDR3 is built from 15 residues.

CDR3 amino acids: CSASRGPGYTF. DNA of the CDR3: TGCAGTGCTTCCAGGGGGCCTGGCTACACCTTC. This rearrangement joins TRBV20-1 to TRBJ1-2; 8 nucleotides align to TRBD1. This CDR3 has 11 residues. V dropped 5 bases and J dropped 7; count of bases not matched to a gene: 3. Germline V gene sequence: CDR1 DFQATT, CDR2 SNEGSKA (reference sequence).

The genes are TRBV29-1 and TRBJ2-5, with D perhaps matching TRBD2 (6 bases). The CDR3 totals 15 residues. The germline V gene has CDR1 SQVTM and CDR2 ANQGSEA. Trimming took 1 base from V and 5 from J, leaving 17 bases between them. CDR3 DNA sequence: TGCAGCGTTGAAGTCCTAGGAGGGCAGGCGGAGACCCAGTACTTC. As protein: CSVEVLGGQAETQYF.

This clonotype was seen a few times. The rearrangement links TRBV5-1 to TRBJ2-3; 7 positions match TRBD1. CDR3 length: 15 residues. The ends lost 4 bases at V and 4 bases at J; junction bases unmatched: 9. Germline CDR1 SGHRS, CDR2 YFSETQ. CDR3 nucleotide sequence: TGCGCCAGCAGCCCACGACAGGGCGGGTCAGATACGCAGTATTTT. Amino acid sequence: CASSPRQGGSDTQYF.

This clonotype was detected only a few times. The V call is TRBV5-1, the J call TRBJ2-5, with 8 nucleotides matching TRBD2. The CDR3 has 15 amino acids. V shed 5 bases, J shed 5 bases, and the junction held 11 bases outside the gene matches. Looked up from germline, CDR1 is SGHRS and CDR2 is YFSETQ. Here the CDR3 reads CASRTGVAGSETQYF. The CDR3 coding sequence is TGCGCCAGCAGGACCGGTGTAGCGGGGTCGGAGACCCAGTACTTC.

This clonotype was found a few times. The gene calls are TRBV7-8 and TRBJ2-2, with D unclear. The CDR3 sequence is 14 residues long. The germline V and J ends were trimmed by 9 bases and 2 bases, with 13 bases remaining between them. Germline lookup yields CDR1 SGHVS and CDR2 FQNEAQ. The CDR3 sequence: CASSGPPNTGELFF. The CDR3 DNA reads TGTGCCAGTTCGGGCCCACCCAACACCGGGGAGCTGTTTTTT.

The chain combines TRBV27 with TRBJ2-1; 11 bases match TRBD1. CDR3 length equals 15 residues. The junction had 10 bases not matched to a gene; V was cut back by 6 bases and J by 9 bases. Germline CDR1 is MNHEY and CDR2 is SMNVEV (reference sequence). For the CDR3, the DNA is TGTGCCAGCAGATACTTCGGGACAGGGGGTTTTGAGCAGTTCTTC. As protein: CASRYFGTGGFEQFF.

This sequence joins TRBV5-1 and TRBJ2-7; the D call may be TRBD1 or TRBD2 (5 bases each). Germline-derived CDR1 and CDR2 are SGHRS and YFSETQ. This CDR3 has 16 residues. Trimming took off 4 bases at V and 0 bases at J, with 17 bases between the two ends. The CDR3 here is CASSPPGAGASYEQYF. The CDR3 DNA follows: TGCGCCAGCAGCCCCCCCGGGGCCGGAGCCTCCTACGAGCAGTACTTC.

The V and J genes are TRBV19 and TRBJ2-3; D is perhaps TRBD2 (6 bases). The CDR3 runs to 14 residues. Germline loops: CDR1 LNHDA, CDR2 SQIVND (reference sequence). Trimming shortened V by 8 bases and J by 0 bases, and 12 bases separated the two germline ends. The CDR3 here is CASGFRGSTDTQYF. In DNA form, the CDR3 reads TGTGCCAGTGGGTTCCGGGGGAGCACAGATACGCAGTATTTT.

A few counts support this clonotype. J is TRBJ1-5 and V is TRBV5-1, with D hard to call. Trimming stripped 0 bases from V and 2 bases from J, with 12 bases between. The CDR3 is 16 residues long. Germline CDR1 reads SGHRS; CDR2 reads YFSETQ. Written as DNA, the CDR3 is TGCGCCAGCAGCTTGGTTGCGGGGTCGGGCAATCAGCCCCAGCATTTT. Translation: CASSLVAGSGNQPQHF. Filled out from reference TRBV5-1 and TRBJ1-5, the complete variable domain reads KAGVTQTPRYLIKTRGQQVTLSCSPISGHRSVSWYQQTPGQGLQFLFEYFSETQRNKGNFPGRFSGRQFSNSRSEMNVSTLELGDSALYLCASSLVAGSGNQPQHFGDGTRLSIL.

There are a few counts of this clonotype. J is TRBJ2-7 and V is TRBV6-2 or TRBV6-3; D gene ambiguous. Per the germline V gene, CDR1 is MNHEY and CDR2 is SVGEGT. Trimming removed 7 bases at V and 3 bases at J, with 10 bases between. This CDR3 has 12 amino acids. The CDR3: CASKSGSYEQYV. The CDR3 DNA is TGTGCCAGCAAGAGTGGCAGCTACGAGCAGTACGTC.

This clonotype has only a few counts. The chain joins TRBV5-1 to TRBJ2-7; TRBD1 or TRBD2 may be the D gene (5 bases each). CDR1 and CDR2 from the germline V gene are SGHRS and YFSETQ. Trimming took off 4 bases at V and 9 bases at J, with 11 bases between the two ends. The CDR3 is 11 residues long. In DNA form, the CDR3 reads TGCGCCAGCAGCCGGGACCGCGGGCAGTACGTC. As protein: CASSRDRGQYV.

This clonotype was seen only a few times. The rearrangement links TRBV4-3 to TRBJ2-1; the D gene is possibly TRBD1 (6 bases). CDR3 length: 13 amino acids. V was trimmed by 0 bases and J by 12 bases, leaving 12 bases between them. Per the germline V gene, CDR1 is LGHNA and CDR2 is YSLEER. The CDR3 nucleotides are TGCGCCAGCAGCCAAGATATCGAGACAGGGCAGTTCTTC. Translated: CASSQDIETGQFF.

This clonotype was counted between two and nine times. The chain carries TRBV7-2 and TRBJ1-5; a weak D match, TRBD1 (5 bases). The CDR3 spans 15 residues. Germline loops: CDR1 SGHTA, CDR2 FQGNSA. Trimming shortened V by 1 base and J by 7 bases, and 14 bases separated the two germline ends. In DNA, the CDR3 is TGTGCCAGCAGCTTAGGGGGGTCTGAAGTCCAGCCCCAGCATTTT. Its protein is CASSLGGSEVQPQHF.

This clonotype has only a few counts. The chain combines TRBV7-9 with TRBJ1-1; D is undetermined. Germline V gives CDR1 SEHNR, CDR2 FQNEAQ (reference sequence). Trimming pared 2 bases from V and 7 bases from J, leaving 11 bases between. This CDR3 has 13 amino acids. The CDR3 nucleotides read TGTGCCAGCAGCTTACTACCTCAGTATGAAGCTTTCTTT. Translated: CASSLLPQYEAFF.